The sequence of this T cell receptor beta chain was determined in a study of blood T cells in healthy people across ages. The use of a sample-barcoded 5' primer and a J-beta primer mix characterized a second PCR of about 6 to 11 cycles. TCRdb re-called the 5' RACE reads with MiXCR, one entry per CDR3 protein. The top ten clones hold about 20% of a sample with 700,000 or so distinct CDR3 sequences, about a fifth of them seen once. The specimen was blood. This receptor was taken from a man between 70 and 80 years old in good health.

This CDR3 reads CASSKGSGDYNEQFF. The CDR3 DNA reads as TGTGCCAGCAGCAAAGGTAGCGGGGACTACAATGAGCAGTTCTTC. The J gene is TRBJ2-1, the V gene TRBV7-6; 8 bases agree with TRBD2. V gave up 5 bases and J gave up 3 bases; unmatched junction bases: 6. The germline CDR1 and CDR2 sequences are SGHVS and FNYEAQ. This CDR3 contains 15 residues.